The 5 T cell receptor beta chains listed next were all sequenced from one sample in a study of molecular identifiers for immune sequencing clone quantification. From the PCR reads, TCRdb called clonotypes with MiXCR, one entry per CDR3 protein. The profile shows 97,000 or so distinct CDR3 sequences, 30% to 35% of them singletons. The sequencing sample was made of naive CD8+ T cells from blood, with Jurkat cell RNA spiked in. Subset indicated: FACS-sorted CD8+CD4-CCR7+CD45RA+ naive T cells. These receptors were taken from a human donor in good health. Some libraries in this study had Jurkat cell RNA spiked in.

As for this clonotype: This may be a read error, as it is one base from a much larger clone. V and J are TRBV7-9 and TRBJ2-7; 7 nucleotides align to TRBD2. Germline lookup yields CDR1 SEHNR and CDR2 FQNEAQ (reference sequence). The CDR3 spans 14 residues. CDR3 DNA sequence: TGTGCCAGCAGCTTAGGTGGGAGGGCCGCTGAGCAGGACTTC. This translates into CASSLGGRAAEQDF.

The rearrangement uses TRBV28 and TRBJ2-7; D perhaps matches TRBD1 (5 bases). Germline CDR1 MDHEN, CDR2 SYDVKM. Between the trimmed V and J ends, which lost 6 bases and 3 bases, there was a span of 9 bases. This CDR3 is 12 amino acids long. CDR3 bases: TGTGCCAGCAGGGACATTAGCTACGAGCAGTACTTC. It specifies CASRDISYEQYF.

The chain links TRBV14 to TRBJ2-3; D not resolved. Germline V gene sequence: CDR1 SGHDN, CDR2 FVKESK. The CDR3 has 21 residues. V was shortened by 1 base and J by 1 base, with 27 bases between the two germline ends. The CDR3 DNA is TGTGCCAGCAGCCAAGGTCGTTGGGCGGACCTCCCCGAGCTGCGCACAGATACGCAGTATTTT. It specifies CASSQGRWADLPELRTDTQYF.

The V and J genes are TRBV19 and TRBJ2-2, with D perhaps assigned TRBD1 or TRBD2 (6 bases each). V was shortened by 5 bases and J by 6 bases, with 13 bases between the two germline ends. This CDR3 region has 14 residues. Germline CDR1 and CDR2: LNHDA and SQIVND (reference sequence). DNA for the CDR3: TGTGCCAGTAGTCCCAGGGGAGGACCCGGGGAGCTGTTTTTT. Translated, it gives CASSPRGGPGELFF.

This clonotype has a count of ten or more. V is TRBV19 and J is TRBJ1-5, with a possible D match to TRBD1 (6 bases). Trimming took 4 bases from V and 3 from J, leaving 10 bases between them. Germline CDR1 is LNHDA and CDR2 is SQIVND (reference sequence). The CDR3 spans 14 residues. The DNA for the CDR3 is TGTGCCAGTAGTAGAGGGGGTAACAATCAGCCCCAGCATTTT. It translates to CASSRGGNNQPQHF.